Following are 21 T cell receptor beta chains from one sample sequenced in a study of T cell changes during pregnancy in multiple sclerosis. Profiling relied on immunoSEQ multiplex PCR, and the TCRdb table lists in-frame clones only, not all of them. Among approximately 31,000 clones listed, under 95% were seen once. Sequenced material: CD4+ T cells from peripheral blood mononuclear cells, taken in the second trimester of pregnancy. The receptors derive from a female donor in good health, enrolled as a control in a pregnancy study.

The rearrangement joins TRBV2 to TRBJ1-3; D is unclear. V was clipped by 2 bases and J by 3 bases, with 14 bases between them. Per the germline V gene, CDR1 is SNHLY and CDR2 is FYNNEI. This CDR3 comprises 16 residues. CDR3 DNA sequence: TGTGCCAGCAGTGAAACGCGGGCTTTAGGTGGAAACACCATATATTTT. This codes for CASSETRALGGNTIYF.

This chain connects TRBV15 to TRBJ1-1; D remains ambiguous. CDR1 LNHNV and CDR2 YYDKDF come from the germline V gene (reference sequence). The V end was cut by 3 bases, the J end by 3 bases, with 14 bases between. CDR3 length equals 15 residues. The CDR3: CATSSINTVYTEAFF. CDR3 coding DNA: TGTGCCACCAGCAGTATTAACACCGTTTACACTGAAGCTTTCTTT. Full variable domain (missing parts from reference TRBV15 and TRBJ1-1): DAMVIQNPRYQVTQFGKPVTLSCSQTLNHNVMYWYQQKSSQAPKLLFHYYDKDFNNEADTPDNFQSRRPNTSFCFLDIRSPGLGDTAMYLCATSSINTVYTEAFFGQGTRLTVV.

The gene calls are TRBV27 and TRBJ1-4, with 8 bases lining up with TRBD1. The CDR3 consists of 14 residues. Germline assignment: CDR1 MNHEY and CDR2 SMNVEV (reference sequence). The ends lost 6 bases at V and 8 bases at J; junction bases unmatched: 8. The CDR3 protein is CASRRTGLGEKLFF. As DNA, the CDR3 is TGTGCCAGCAGACGGACAGGGTTGGGAGAAAAACTGTTTTTT.

This sequence joins TRBV30 and TRBJ2-7, with 7 positions matching TRBD1. CDR3 length: 12 amino acids. The V and J ends lost 5 bases and 0 bases, in that order; junction bases with no gene match: 1. Germline assignment: CDR1 GTSNPN and CDR2 SVGIG (reference sequence). The CDR3 sequence: CAWDRVSYEQYF. The CDR3 nucleotides read TGTGCCTGGGACAGGGTCTCCTACGAGCAGTACTTC. Full variable domain (missing parts from reference TRBV30 and TRBJ2-7): SQTIHQWPATLVQPVGSPLSLECTVEGTSNPNLYWYRQAAGRGLQLLFYSVGIGQISSEVPQNLSASRPQDRQFILSSKKLLLSDSGFYLCAWDRVSYEQYFGPGTRLTVT.

On this clone: At one end, the junction sequence differs from germline, possibly due to a read error. The chain is built from TRBV7-7 and TRBJ2-5; D is possibly TRBD2 (5 bases). This CDR3 region has 15 residues. Per the germline V gene, CDR1 is SSHAT and CDR2 is FNYEAQ (reference sequence). CDR3 coding DNA: TGTGCTAGCAGTACCAGAGAGGGATCCCAAGAGACCCAGTACTTC. It encodes CASSTREGSQETQYF.

V is TRBV7-9 and J is TRBJ1-2; possible D gene TRBD1, 5 bases. Between the trimmed V and J ends, which lost 1 base and 1 base, there was a span of 10 bases. The CDR3 sequence is 15 residues long. Germline V gene data show CDR1 as SEHNR and CDR2 as FQNEAQ (reference sequence). CDR3 region: CASSLEPGGNYGYTF. The CDR3 nucleotides are TGTGCCAGCAGCTTAGAGCCCGGGGGTAACTATGGCTACACCTTC.

The chain employs TRBV11-2 and TRBJ2-3, with D perhaps TRBD2 (6 bases). CDR1 is SGHAT and CDR2 is FQNNGV in the germline V gene. This CDR3 has 13 residues. Trimming pared 7 bases from V and 3 bases from J, leaving 11 bases between. In DNA form, the CDR3 reads TGTGCCAGCAACCTCCGGGAGACAGATACGCAGTATTTT. This gives the protein CASNLRETDTQYF.

The J gene is TRBJ2-5, the V gene TRBV19, with 7 bases fitting TRBD2. The CDR3 is made up of 15 amino acids. CDR1 and CDR2 (germline): LNHDA, SQIVND (reference sequence). With V trimmed by 5 bases and J by 6 bases, 12 bases remained unmatched. CDR3 coding DNA: TGTGCCAGTAGTTACGGCGGGGGTCGGGGGAAGACCCAGTACTTC. It encodes CASSYGGGRGKTQYF.

V gene TRBV7-2 combines with J gene TRBJ2-7; D uncertain. V was trimmed by 5 bases and J by 4 bases, leaving 9 bases between them. There are 12 residues in the CDR3. CDR1 SGHTA and CDR2 FQGNSA come from the germline V gene. CDR3 amino acids: CASSPNSYEQYF. The DNA for the CDR3 is TGTGCCAGCAGCCCTAATAGTTACGAGCAGTACTTC.

The rearrangement uses TRBV5-1 and TRBJ2-3, with 9 bases matching TRBD1. Germline CDR1 is SGHRS and CDR2 is YFSETQ. The CDR3 has 15 residues. V lost 4 bases to trimming and J lost 3 bases; unmatched junction nucleotides: 6. The CDR3 sequence is CASSSGQGPTDTQYF. The CDR3 DNA follows: TGCGCCAGCAGCAGCGGACAGGGGCCGACAGATACGCAGTATTTT.

This rearrangement joins TRBV6-6 to TRBJ1-2; D perhaps matches TRBD1 (6 bases). Per germline, CDR1 MNHNY and CDR2 SVGAGI (reference sequence). V was clipped by 2 bases and J by 5 bases, with 9 bases between them. The CDR3 consists of 13 residues. CDR3 bases: TGTGCCAGCAGTTACGAGGGGGGGTATGGCTACACCTTC. It codes for CASSYEGGYGYTF.

J is TRBJ1-4 and V is TRBV10-1, with D perhaps matching TRBD1 (6 bases). The V and J ends lost 4 bases and 8 bases respectively, with 14 bases between them. Germline V CDR1 and CDR2: WNHNN, SYGVQD (reference sequence). The CDR3 is made up of 14 amino acids. CDR3 nucleotides: TGCGCCAGCAGTGGTACCGGGACAAACGAAAAACTGTTTTTT. It yields the protein CASSGTGTNEKLFF.

The chain links TRBV7-2 to TRBJ2-7; TRBD2 matches at 7 bases. This CDR3 contains 15 residues. After removal of 3 bases from V and 5 bases from J, the junction contained 10 bases not matched to a gene. Germline V CDR1 and CDR2: SGHTA, FQGNSA. The CDR3, as DNA: TGTGCCAGCAGCTTCGGGGTTAGCGGGCCCAACGAGCAGTACTTC. It translates to CASSFGVSGPNEQYF.

The gene calls are TRBV6-1 and TRBJ2-1; perhaps TRBD2 as D (5 bases). Germline values: CDR1 MNHNS, CDR2 SASEGT. Between the trimmed V and J ends, which lost 4 bases and 4 bases, there was a span of 17 bases. The CDR3 runs 16 residues. In DNA, the CDR3 is TGTGCCAGCAGTGCCCCCGGGAAAAATTTTTACAATGAGCAGTTCTTC. Its translation is CASSAPGKNFYNEQFF.

The rearrangement uses TRBV4-1 and TRBJ2-1; 7 nucleotides agree with TRBD2. J was trimmed by 9 bases and V by 7 bases; bases with no gene match: 9. CDR3 length: 13 amino acids. Germline V gives CDR1 MGHRA, CDR2 YSYEKL. The CDR3 here is CASMGGRASEQFF. The CDR3 nucleotides are TGCGCCAGCATGGGTGGGAGGGCTAGTGAGCAGTTCTTC.

The genes are TRBV6-5 and TRBJ1-3, with a tentative D call TRBD1 (6 bases). Between the trimmed V and J ends, which lost 4 bases and 1 base, there was a span of 11 bases. Germline CDR1 reads MNHEY; CDR2 reads SVGAGI. The CDR3 loop spans 15 amino acids. The DNA for the CDR3 is TGTGCCAGCAGTTCGGTAGGGGGATCTGGAAACACCATATATTTT. This sequence encodes CASSSVGGSGNTIYF.

The chain recombines TRBV11-3 with TRBJ1-3, with no clear D. CDR3 size: 12 residues. Germline V gene sequence: CDR1 SGHNT, CDR2 YENEEA. V was trimmed by 4 bases and J by 8 bases, leaving 9 bases between them. CDR3 bases: TGTGCCAGCAGCTCGGAGGTGGACACCATATATTTT. It is translated as CASSSEVDTIYF.

The chain links TRBV5-6 to TRBJ1-5; 7 bases align to TRBD1. Looked up from germline, CDR1 is SGHDT and CDR2 is YYEEEE. V trimming: 4 bases; J trimming: 2 bases; junction bases outside the gene matches: 15. CDR3 length equals 18 residues. CDR3 region: CASSATRTGLRGNQPQHF. For the CDR3, the DNA is TGTGCCAGCAGCGCGACCAGGACAGGCCTCCGGGGCAATCAGCCCCAGCATTTT.

The chain combines TRBV6-6 with TRBJ1-1; D call uncertain. This CDR3 comprises 14 residues. The germline V and J ends were trimmed by 0 bases and 1 base, with 6 bases remaining between them. Germline CDR1 reads MNHNY; CDR2 reads SVGAGI (reference sequence). The CDR3 DNA follows: TGTGCCAGCAGTTACTCGGGCTGGAACACTGAAGCTTTCTTT. Its protein product is CASSYSGWNTEAFF.

The rearrangement joins TRBV4-1 to TRBJ2-1, with TRBD2 identical over 10 bases. The V gene end was trimmed by 0 bases and the J gene end by 5 bases; junction bases not matched to a gene: 7. Germline V gene data show CDR1 as MGHRA and CDR2 as YSYEKL. The CDR3 runs to 17 residues. CDR3 residues: CASSQDPGTSAHNEQFF. The DNA for the CDR3 is TGCGCCAGCAGCCAAGATCCCGGGACTAGCGCTCACAATGAGCAGTTCTTC.

The rearrangement uses TRBV6-5 and TRBJ1-1, with D uncertain. The CDR3 has 15 residues. Trimming removed 6 bases from V and 0 bases from J, with 14 bases in between. Germline CDR1 is MNHEY and CDR2 is SVGAGI. In DNA form, the CDR3 reads TGTGCCAGCAGCCGAACGGCAGGTTTGAACACTGAAGCTTTCTTT. As protein: CASSRTAGLNTEAFF.